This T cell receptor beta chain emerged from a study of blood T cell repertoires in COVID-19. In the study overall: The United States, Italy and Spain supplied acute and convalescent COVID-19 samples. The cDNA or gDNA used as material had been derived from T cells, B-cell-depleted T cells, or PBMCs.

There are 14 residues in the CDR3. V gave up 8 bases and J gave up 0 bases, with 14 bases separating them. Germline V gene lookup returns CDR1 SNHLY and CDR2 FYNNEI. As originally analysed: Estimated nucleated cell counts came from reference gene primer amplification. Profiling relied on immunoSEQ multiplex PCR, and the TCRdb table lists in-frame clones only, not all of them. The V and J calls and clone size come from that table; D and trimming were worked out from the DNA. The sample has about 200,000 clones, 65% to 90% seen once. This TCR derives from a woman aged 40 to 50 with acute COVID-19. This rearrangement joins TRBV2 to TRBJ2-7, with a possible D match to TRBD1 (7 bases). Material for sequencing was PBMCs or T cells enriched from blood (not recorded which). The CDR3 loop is CASVRGTVSYEQYF. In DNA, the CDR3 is TGTGCCAGCGTCCGGGGGACAGTCTCCTACGAGCAGTACTTC.